This T cell receptor beta chain was captured by sequencing in a study of CD8+ T cells in alopecia areata. Study conclusions and caveats: Across lesional scalp, and particularly alopecia totalis/universalis, clonality surpassed that of normal scalp.

The table lists this clone with a few counts. Its specificity is not known. Sequencing used cDNA as its template, made by extracting RNA and reverse transcribing it. Only in-frame clones appear in the TCRdb table, and some are missing; sequencing was by immunoSEQ multiplex PCR. The table shows 90,000 to 130,000 clones, with under 60% occurring only once. The receptor comes from a human donor with alopecia areata. The sequencing input was NKG2D-low CD8+ T cells sorted from blood.

CDR3 DNA sequence: TGTGCCAGCAGTTCCCCTTCGGAAGCGGACTATGGCTACACCTTC. Amino acids: CASSSPSEADYGYTF. V and J are TRBV28 and TRBJ1-2; D uncertain. This CDR3 is 15 amino acids long. Per germline, CDR1 MDHEN and CDR2 SYDVKM. V was shortened by 4 bases and J by 3 bases, with 15 bases between the two germline ends.